The present T cell receptor beta chain was sequenced within a study of Ad26.COV2.S vaccination and SARS-CoV-2 variants. Across the study: The study gave Ad26.COV2.S intramuscularly, once or twice 56 days apart.

Sequenced by immunoSEQ multiplex PCR; TCRdb stores in-frame clones only, minus some. This table has over 400,000 clones, about 90% appearing once. As for treatment: some 19 received Ad26.COV2.S at low or high dose, single or two shots; a few received placebo; per-sample allocation not given. Samples came from day 63 after the first vaccine or placebo injection. Whoever gave the sample was an adult aged 18-55 years in Boston. With 2 bases removed from V and 3 bases from J, the gap between germline ends came to 14 bases. Germline lookup yields CDR1 MDHEN and CDR2 SYDVKM. This CDR3 comprises 15 residues. On this clone: Its antigen is not identified.

The study, taken as a whole, reports: Non-spike TCR breadth did not differ much between vaccine and placebo recipients.

The clonotype comes from a person aged 18 to 59 who received the Ad26.COV2.S COVID-19 vaccine or a placebo. The sequenced sample was peripheral blood, obtained in a trial of Ad26.COV2.S vaccine versus placebo. The rearrangement uses TRBV28 and TRBJ2-7; D is perhaps TRBD1 (6 bases). CDR3 in amino acids: CASSLGTTTGYEQYF. The CDR3 DNA sequence: TGTGCCAGCAGTTTAGGGACAACCACGGGCTACGAGCAGTACTTC.